This paragraph reports one T cell receptor beta chain. Its target is not known. The sample originates from a study of Ad26.COV2.S vaccination and SARS-CoV-2 variants. Across the whole study: Intramuscular Ad26.COV2.S at 5x10^10 or 1x10^11 viral particles.

The sample's treatment: around 19 received Ad26.COV2.S at low or high dose, single or two shots; about 5 received placebo; per-sample allocation not given. Sampling was performed 63 days after the first vaccine or placebo injection. The assay was immunoSEQ multiplex PCR, and TCRdb's table has in-frame clones only and misses some. This table holds about 330,000 clones, roughly 88% found once. Whole-study findings and limits: Compared with placebo recipients, vaccine recipients had higher spike-specific TCR breadth.

The specimen was peripheral blood, collected in a trial of Ad26.COV2.S vaccine versus placebo. The origin of this receptor is a person aged 18 to 65 who received the Ad26.COV2.S COVID-19 vaccine or a placebo.

The CDR3 DNA sequence: TGTGCCAGCAGCCAAGCACAGGGATGGGAGCAGTACGTC. Residues: CASSQAQGWEQYV. The chain recombines TRBV3-1 (or the pseudogene TRBV3-2) with TRBJ2-7; the D gene is possibly TRBD1 (6 bases). CDR1 LGHDT and CDR2 YNNKEL come from the germline V gene (reference sequence). There are 13 residues in the CDR3. V was clipped by 1 base and J by 7 bases, with 11 bases between them.